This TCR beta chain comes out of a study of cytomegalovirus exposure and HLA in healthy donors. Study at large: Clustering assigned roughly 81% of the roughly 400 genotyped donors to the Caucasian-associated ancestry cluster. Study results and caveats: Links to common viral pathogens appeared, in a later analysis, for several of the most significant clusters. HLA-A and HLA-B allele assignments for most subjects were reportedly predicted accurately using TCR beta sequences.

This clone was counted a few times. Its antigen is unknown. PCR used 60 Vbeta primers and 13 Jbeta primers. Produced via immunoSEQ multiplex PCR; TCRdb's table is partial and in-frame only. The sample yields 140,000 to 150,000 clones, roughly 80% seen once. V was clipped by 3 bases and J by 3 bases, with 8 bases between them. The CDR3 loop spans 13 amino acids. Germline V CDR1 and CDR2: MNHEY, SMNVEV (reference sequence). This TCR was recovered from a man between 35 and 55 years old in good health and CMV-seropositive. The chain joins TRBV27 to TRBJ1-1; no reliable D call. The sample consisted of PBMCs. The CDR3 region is CASSLGPYTEAFF. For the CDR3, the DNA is TGTGCCAGCAGTTTGGGCCCTTACACTGAAGCTTTCTTT.